A single TCR beta chain is shown here with its context. The source of the sample is a study of beta chain features in type 1 diabetes. This CDR3 is 14 amino acids long. Trimming stripped 4 bases from V and 9 bases from J, with 19 bases between. Germline-derived CDR1 and CDR2 are SGHRS and YFSETQ. Sequenced material consisted of expressed TCRB transcripts (all of the isolated RNA was reverse transcribed). Clones were sequenced by immunoSEQ multiplex PCR, and TCRdb holds only the in-frame ones, with some missing. The sample carries under 950,000 clones, 15% to 20% recorded once. This sequence was found in a woman between 18 and 29 years old in good health. This sequence joins TRBV5-1 and TRBJ1-1, with a tentative D call TRBD1 (5 bases). The sequencing sample was made of naive CD4+ T cells from blood. DNA for the CDR3: TGCGCCAGCAGCCTAAACTCTCGGGGGTACCAAGCTTTCTTT. Its protein is CASSLNSRGYQAFF.